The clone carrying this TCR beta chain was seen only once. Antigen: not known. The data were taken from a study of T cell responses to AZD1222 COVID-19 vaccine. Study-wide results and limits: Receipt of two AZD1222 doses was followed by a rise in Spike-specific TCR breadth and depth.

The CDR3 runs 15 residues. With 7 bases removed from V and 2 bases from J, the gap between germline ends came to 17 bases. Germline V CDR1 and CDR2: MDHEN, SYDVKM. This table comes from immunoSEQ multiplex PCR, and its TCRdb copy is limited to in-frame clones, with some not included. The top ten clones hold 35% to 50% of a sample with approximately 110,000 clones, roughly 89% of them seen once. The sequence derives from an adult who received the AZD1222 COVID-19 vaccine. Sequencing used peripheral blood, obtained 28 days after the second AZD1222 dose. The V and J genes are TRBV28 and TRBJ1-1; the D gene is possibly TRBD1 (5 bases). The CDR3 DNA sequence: TGTGCCAGCAACGGGGCCACGGGGAGAAACACTGAAGCTTTCTTT. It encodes CASNGATGRNTEAFF. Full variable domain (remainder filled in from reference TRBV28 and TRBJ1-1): DVKVTQSSRYLVKRTGEKVFLECVQDMDHENMFWYRQDPGLGLRLIYFSYDVKMKEKGDIPEGYSVSREKKERFSLILESASTNQTSMYLCASNGATGRNTEAFFGQGTRLTVV.